This is a list of T cell receptor beta chains from one sample in a study of tumor and adjacent non-tumor tissue in lung cancer. TCRdb independently ran MiXCR on the multiplex PCR reads; one entry per CDR3 protein. The repertoire includes 85,000 to 130,000 distinct CDR3 sequences, 50% to 70% of them detected once, and roughly 19% sits in the top ten. Sequencing was performed on distant non-tumor lung tissue. Source of these receptors: a man in his thirties or forties with non-small cell lung cancer. Both conserved end residues are part of each CDR3. Each record gives: D gene, clone size, J gene, V gene, CDR3 protein, CDR3 DNA. The D gene is left open where the match is weak. Part of the rows lack a size; the others show once, few, many or a class for expanded clones.

TRBD1 | NA | TRBJ2-1 | TRBV11-2 | CAGGPWTGHYDEQFF | TGTGCCGGCGGCCCCTGGACAGGCCACTACGATGAGCAGTTCTTC
NA | NA | TRBJ2-7 | TRBV7-2 | CASSPQGQGPYDQYF | TGTGCCAGCAGCCCCCAGGGACAAGGGCCTTACGACCAGTACTTC
NA | NA | TRBJ2-2 | TRBV6-5 | CASSYRGTLNTGELFF | TGTGCCAGCAGTTACAGAGGGACCTTGAACACCGGGGAGTTGTTTTTT
TRBD1 | NA | TRBJ2-7 | TRBV29-1 | CSDLRTGGYEQYF | TGCAGTGATCTGAGGACAGGGGGGTACGAGCAGTACTTC
NA | NA | TRBJ2-1 | TRBV4-2 | CASSLGLAADTEQFF | TGTGCCAGCAGCCTCGGATTAGCGGCAGACACTGAGCAGTTCTTC
NA | NA | TRBJ2-4 | TRBV20-1 | CSARPQGAKNIQYF | TGCAGTGCTAGACCTCAGGGTGCCAAAAACATTCAGTACTTC
NA | NA | TRBJ2-7 | TRBV6-7 | CASTTGIYEQYF | TGTGCCAGCACGACGGGGATCTACGAACAGTACTTC
NA | many | TRBJ2-2 | TRBV5-4 | CASSLDQGIGELFF | TGTGCCAGCAGCTTGGATCAGGGAATCGGGGAGCTGTTTTTT
TRBD1 | NA | TRBJ1-1 | TRBV29-1 | CRVVGTGTEAFF | TGCCGCGTCGTCGGGACAGGCACAGAAGCTTTCTTT
NA | few | TRBJ2-7 | TRBV11-2 | CACSLGDGDYEQYF | TGTGCCTGCAGCTTAGGGGACGGAGACTACGAACAGTACTTC
NA | NA | TRBJ2-3 | TRBV5-4 | CPGSQGLSTDTQYF | TGTCCCGGCAGCCAAGGACTGAGCACAGATACGCAGTATTTC
NA | NA | TRBJ2-7 | TRBV6-6 | CASSPPGTSTGEQYF | TGTGCCAGCAGTCCCCCCGGGACTTCCACCGGGGAGCAGTATTTC
NA | NA | TRBJ1-5 | TRBV6-1 | CASRAASGFQNNQPQHF | TGTGCCAGCAGGGCGGCGTCGGGCTTCCAAAACAATCAGCCCCAGCATTTT
NA | many | TRBJ1-1 | TRBV20-1 | CSARDLLNTEAFF | TGCAGTGCTAGAGATTTACTGAACACTGAAGCTTTCTTT
NA | NA | TRBJ2-7 | TRBV11-1 | CASSSAADPSHEKYF | TGTGCCAGCAGCTCCGCGGCAGATCCCTCCCACGAGAAATACTTC
NA | NA | TRBJ2-3 | TRBV14 | CTSNRGTWADTQYF | TGTACCAGCAACCGGGGGACTTGGGCAGATACGCAGTATTTT
NA | once | TRBJ2-1 | TRBV5-1 | CANSPFLGSYNEQFF | TGCGCCAACAGCCCCTTCTTGGGCTCCTACAATGAGCAGTTCTTC
NA | NA | TRBJ1-6 | TRBV6-1 | CTSSEASPRFHF | TGTACCAGCAGTGAAGCTAGTCCCCGGTTCCACTTT
NA | NA | TRBJ2-7 | TRBV4-2 | CANSQASVYEQYF | TGTGCCAACAGCCAAGCGTCGGTCTATGAGCAGTACTTC
NA | NA | TRBJ1-3 | TRBV20-1 | CNAKQQVRNTIYF | TGCAATGCTAAGCAACAGGTTAGAAACACCATATATTTT
NA | once | TRBJ1-3 | TRBV29-1 | CRVEGYSGNTIYF | TGCAGAGTTGAAGGGTACTCTGGAAACACCATATATTTT
TRBD1 | NA | TRBJ2-7 | TRBV10-3 | CAIMGDRGVYEQYF | TGTGCCATCATGGGAGACAGGGGGGTCTACGAGCAGTACTTC
NA | few | TRBJ1-2 | TRBV12-3/TRBV12-4 | CASSFRSYGYTF | TGTGCCAGCAGTTTCCGTTCCTATGGCTACACCTTC
TRBD1 | NA | TRBJ1-1 | TRBV4-1 | CASSPPTGDLTESFF | TGTGCCAGCAGCCCCCCCACAGGGGATCTCACTGAATCTTTCTTT